Shown below are 7 T cell receptor beta chains from a single sample sequenced in a study of blood T cell repertoires in COVID-19. Sequencing used immunoSEQ multiplex PCR; TCRdb keeps in-frame clones, though not all of them. Of over 85,000 clones in the sample, approximately 82% were seen once. The sequenced sample consisted of peripheral blood. Every receptor here comes from a woman in her sixties or seventies with acute or convalescent COVID-19.

The chain links TRBV15 to TRBJ2-1; D remains unclear. The CDR3 runs 14 residues. V lost 3 bases and J lost 6, with 12 bases in between. CDR1 and CDR2 (germline): LNHNV, YYDKDF (reference sequence). The CDR3 nucleotides read TGTGCCACCAGCAGGCTATTCGGGTTCAATGAGCAGTTCTTC. Translating gives CATSRLFGFNEQFF.

The rearrangement links TRBV30 to TRBJ1-4; 10 bases fit TRBD1. CDR1 and CDR2 (germline): GTSNPN, SVGIG (reference sequence). This CDR3 has 12 residues. J gave up 8 bases and V 7 bases, and 4 bases lay outside the gene matches. CDR3 coding DNA: TGTGCCTACGGGACAGGGGTCGAAAAACTGTTTTTT. Translated: CAYGTGVEKLFF.

The chain has TRBV19 and TRBJ1-5; unclear D gene. CDR1 and CDR2 from the germline V gene are LNHDA and SQIVND (reference sequence). V lost 5 bases and J lost 5, with 16 bases in between. The CDR3 totals 15 residues. The chain's CDR3 is CASSARRADDQPQHF. The CDR3, as DNA: TGTGCCAGTAGTGCCAGGAGGGCAGATGATCAGCCCCAGCATTTT.

This sequence joins TRBV5-1 and TRBJ1-2; perhaps TRBD1 as D (6 bases). CDR1 and CDR2 from the germline V gene are SGHRS and YFSETQ. Trimming removed 3 bases at V and 4 bases at J, with 10 bases between. CDR3 size: 13 residues. This CDR3 is CASSSGVRYGYTF. CDR3 nucleotide sequence: TGCGCCAGCAGCTCAGGGGTACGCTATGGCTACACCTTC.

This clone was picked up a small number of times. The rearrangement links TRBV30 to TRBJ2-6; no firm D call. Germline CDR1 GTSNPN, CDR2 SVGIG (reference sequence). The length of the CDR3 is 14 residues. V was shortened by 4 bases and J by 0 bases, with 7 bases between the two germline ends. CDR3 coding DNA: TGTGCCTGGACCGACACCTCTGGGGCCAACGTCCTGACTTTC. Its translation is CAWTDTSGANVLTF.

The chain has TRBV24-1 and TRBJ2-5; maybe TRBD2 (6 bases). The CDR3 sequence is 13 residues long. Trimming removed 9 bases at V and 3 bases at J, with 13 bases between. Germline loops: CDR1 KGHDR, CDR2 SFDVKD. The CDR3: CATGDGSKETQYF. The CDR3 DNA follows: TGTGCCACCGGGGACGGGAGCAAAGAGACCCAGTACTTC.

The chain recombines TRBV5-4 with TRBJ2-6; a weak D match, TRBD2 (5 bases). Germline loops: CDR1 SGHNT, CDR2 YYREEE (reference sequence). Between the trimmed V and J ends, which lost 0 bases and 4 bases, there was a span of 14 bases. The CDR3 runs 17 residues. CDR3 residues: CASSLVGRGSGANVLTF. CDR3 in DNA: TGTGCCAGCAGCTTGGTAGGGAGAGGCTCCGGGGCCAACGTCCTGACTTTC.